These T cell receptor beta chains were read from a single sample in a study of cytomegalovirus exposure and HLA in healthy donors. Clones were sequenced by immunoSEQ multiplex PCR, and TCRdb holds only the in-frame ones, with some missing. The sample includes some 130,000 clones, 60% to 80% of them seen just once. Input material: PBMCs. The source is a man aged 50 to 59 in good health and CMV-seronegative. Each CDR3 is given with its conserved first and last residue. Fields, in order: V gene, D gene, CDR3 length, clone size, J gene, CDR3 protein, CDR3 DNA. D genes are given only for firm matches. Clone sizes are given selectively: once, few, many, or a class where the clone is expanded.

TRBV11-2	.	17	.	TRBJ1-3	CASSLDPQGLSGNTIYF	TGTGCCAGCAGCTTAGATCCACAGGGCCTCTCTGGAAACACCATATATTTT
TRBV6-1	TRBD2	16	.	TRBJ2-3	CASSERGGRATDTQYF	TGTGCCAGCAGTGAACGGGGCGGGAGGGCAACAGATACGCAGTATTTT
TRBV19	.	14	.	TRBJ1-1	CASSIQGMNTEAFF	TGTGCCAGTAGTATACAGGGAATGAACACTGAAGCTTTCTTT
TRBV19	TRBD1	14	.	TRBJ2-7	CASSPRGLTYEQYF	TGTGCCAGTAGTCCGAGGGGGCTGACCTACGAGCAGTACTTC
TRBV7-2	TRBD1	15	.	TRBJ1-1	CASSRYTGVNTEAFF	TGTGCCAGCAGCCGGTACACAGGGGTGAACACTGAAGCTTTCTTT
TRBV28	TRBD1	15	.	TRBJ2-2	CASSPGTVNTGELFF	TGTGCCAGCAGCCCCGGGACAGTTAACACCGGGGAGCTGTTTTTT
TRBV7-2	.	14	.	TRBJ2-1	CASSSPLLHNEQFF	TGTGCCAGCAGCTCCCCCTTACTACACAATGAGCAGTTCTTC
TRBV19	TRBD2	18	.	TRBJ2-2	CASSDKGLAGSYTGELFF	TGTGCCAGTAGCGACAAAGGACTAGCGGGATCTTATACCGGGGAGCTGTTTTTT
TRBV7-7	.	14	few	TRBJ2-2	CASSPQVNTGELFF	TGTGCTAGCAGCCCCCAGGTGAACACCGGGGAGCTGTTTTTT
TRBV19	.	15	.	TRBJ1-2	CASRKSGTKTYGYTF	TGTGCCAGTAGAAAATCCGGGACAAAAACTTATGGCTACACCTTC
TRBV5-1	.	14	.	TRBJ1-1	CASSSGSIGTEAFF	TGCGCCAGCAGCTCCGGGAGTATTGGGACTGAAGCTTTCTTT
TRBV29-1	.	14	.	TRBJ1-5	CSVRGGGPNQPQHF	TGCAGCGTTCGGGGCGGGGGGCCGAATCAGCCCCAGCATTTT
TRBV19	.	16	few	TRBJ2-5	CASSIGAGAGEETQYF	TGTGCCAGTAGTATAGGGGCAGGGGCTGGGGAAGAGACCCAGTACTTC
TRBV11-3	TRBD1	14	.	TRBJ2-7	CASSLGQGKNEQYF	TGTGCCAGCAGCTTAGGACAGGGTAAGAACGAGCAGTACTTC
TRBV11-2	TRBD1	14	.	TRBJ1-1	CASSSGQAVSEAFF	TGTGCCAGCAGCTCCGGACAGGCGGTATCTGAAGCTTTCTTT
TRBV15	.	18	.	TRBJ2-6	CATSRGLQAYSGANVLTF	TGTGCCACCAGCAGAGGGCTTCAGGCCTATTCTGGGGCCAACGTCCTGACTTTC
TRBV6-5	TRBD2	15	.	TRBJ2-5	CASSLGLAPQETQYF	TGTGCCAGCAGTTTGGGACTAGCGCCGCAAGAGACCCAGTACTTC
TRBV18	TRBD1	16	.	TRBJ2-2	CASSPGTGIGTGELFF	TGTGCCAGCTCTCCCGGGACAGGGATTGGCACCGGGGAGCTGTTTTTT
TRBV7-2	.	14	.	TRBJ2-7	CASSFRTENYEQYF	TGTGCCAGCAGCTTTCGGACAGAGAACTACGAGCAGTACTTC
TRBV10-3	TRBD2	20	.	TRBJ2-2	CAISGGGTSGRAVDTGELFF	TGTGCCATCAGTGGAGGCGGGACTAGCGGGAGGGCCGTAGACACCGGGGAGCTGTTTTTT
TRBV28	.	15	.	TRBJ1-1	CASSFSLESNTEAFF	TGTGCCAGCAGTTTCTCCCTGGAGTCGAACACTGAAGCTTTCTTT
TRBV28	TRBD2	15	.	TRBJ2-5	CASSLWVGGQETQYF	TGTGCCAGCAGTTTGTGGGTCGGGGGGCAAGAGACCCAGTACTTC
TRBV9	.	18	.	TRBJ2-3	CASSVTNSRELGTDTQYF	TGTGCCAGCAGCGTGACCAATAGCCGGGAGCTGGGCACAGATACGCAGTATTTT
TRBV2	TRBD2	15	.	TRBJ2-5	CASSERGGGTATQYF	TGTGCCAGCAGTGAAAGGGGCGGGGGGACGGCGACCCAGTACTTC
TRBV10-2	.	15	.	TRBJ1-5	CASSPGGRGNQPQHF	TGCGCCAGCAGTCCCGGGGGGCGAGGCAATCAGCCCCAGCATTTT
TRBV28	TRBD1	14	few	TRBJ2-4	CASSSWTGGTIQYF	TGTGCCAGCAGTTCGTGGACAGGGGGCACCATTCAGTACTTC
TRBV7-3	TRBD1	13	.	TRBJ2-7	CASSFNRDSEQYF	TGTGCCAGCAGCTTCAATCGGGACAGCGAGCAGTACTTC
TRBV19	.	15	.	TRBJ2-6	CASSWPRAGANVLTF	TGTGCCAGCTCTTGGCCCCGTGCCGGGGCCAACGTCCTGACTTTC
TRBV27	.	15	.	TRBJ2-7	CASREQGVSSYEQYF	TGTGCCAGCAGGGAACAGGGAGTAAGTTCCTACGAGCAGTACTTC
TRBV27	TRBD2	16	few	TRBJ2-2	CASNRREGMGTGELFF	TGTGCCAGCAATCGTAGGGAGGGCATGGGGACCGGGGAGCTGTTTTTT
TRBV29-1	TRBD2	14	.	TRBJ2-5	CSVEVAGVAETQYF	TGCAGCGTTGAAGTTGCGGGAGTCGCAGAGACCCAGTACTTC
TRBV5-8	TRBD1	15	.	TRBJ2-3	CASSIQGAHDDTQYF	TGTGCCAGCAGCATACAGGGGGCGCATGATGATACGCAGTATTTT
TRBV4-1	TRBD2	15	few	TRBJ2-7	CASSPWLAGDYEQYF	TGCGCCAGCAGCCCGTGGCTAGCGGGGGACTACGAGCAGTACTTC
TRBV6-1	.	16	.	TRBJ2-2	CASSEAGVANTGELFF	TGTGCCAGCAGTGAAGCGGGAGTCGCGAACACCGGGGAGCTGTTTTTT
TRBV7-9	TRBD1	14	.	TRBJ1-4	CASSDRGTNEKLFF	TGTGCCAGCAGCGACAGGGGGACTAATGAAAAACTGTTTTTT
TRBV21-1	.	20	.	TRBJ2-5	CASSKALWVGSGNGRETQYF	.
TRBV7-6	.	15	.	TRBJ2-2	CASSLARLGTGELFF	TGTGCCAGCAGCTTAGCGAGGCTGGGTACCGGGGAGCTGTTTTTT
TRBV5-1	TRBD2	16	.	TRBJ2-7	CASSPEGLAGGREQYF	TGCGCCAGCAGCCCTGAGGGACTAGCGGGAGGACGGGAGCAGTACTTC
TRBV28	TRBD2	18	once	TRBJ2-5	CASSFPGLAGVYQETQYF	TGTGCCAGCAGTTTTCCCGGACTAGCGGGGGTATACCAAGAGACCCAGTACTTC
TRBV7-8	.	17	once	TRBJ2-7	CASSPRYGPDPLGEQYF	TGTGCCAGCAGCCCGAGGTATGGTCCGGATCCTCTGGGCGAGCAGTACTTC
TRBV27	.	13	.	TRBJ2-5	CASSSTALETQYF	TGTGCCAGCAGTTCGACAGCGTTGGAGACCCAGTACTTC
TRBV27	TRBD1	20	.	TRBJ1-5	CASSLKSPGQGFASNQPQHF	TGTGCCAGCAGTTTAAAGAGCCCGGGACAGGGTTTCGCCAGCAATCAGCCCCAGCATTTT